This T cell receptor (beta chain) was sequenced during a study of blood T cell repertoires in COVID-19 (TCRdb year 2020). Regarding the complete study: The collaborator samples originated in the United States, Italy and Spain and spanned the acute and convalescent phases of COVID-19. The material from the prospective study consisted of cDNA or gDNA derived from T cells, B-cell-depleted T cells, or PBMCs. The repertoires were released in a freely available public database intended as a resource for research on the immune response to SARS-CoV-2. The dataset comprised deeply sampled blood TCRbeta repertoires from subjects exposed to, actively infected with, or recovered from COVID-19. Where HLA class I and class II types were available, the types were taken from metadata supplied by the sample provider, not from assay-based typing. A de-identified subject ID, COVID-19 status, age in years and sex were almost always included in the sample metadata. The samples were drawn from two sources: the first 160 participants of the ongoing ImmuneRACE study, and 1,254 subjects contributed by 6 global collaborators.

The immunoSEQ Assay, a bias-controlled multiplex PCR, was used to amplify TCRbeta CDR3 regions from genomic DNA. As for the authors' bioinformatics: Within the assay, amplification of reference gene primers was used to estimate how many nucleated cells each sample contained. Sequence reads were collapsed and filtered to measure the absolute abundance of every unique TCRbeta CDR3 rearrangement. Productive Simpson clonality was computed per sample as the square root of Simpson's diversity index over productive rearrangements. TCRdb carries this immuneACCESS record with in-frame sequences only. Its versions omit some clonotypes, under half of them owing to an unresolved V gene in the studies checked, with the rest unexplained. D and trimming come from the DNA, and the V and J calls and clone size come from that table. Here the sample has 300,000 to 350,000 clones; approximately 83% occur a single time. Less than 2.5% of the sample lies in the top ten.

About this clone: Its cognate antigen has yet to be identified. No much larger clonotype is one base removed from it; base qualities were not supplied.

Participants in the prospective study were enrolled through a virtual design, were aged about 18 to 100 years, and lived in fewer than 30 United States geographic areas. Cohort assignment in the prospective study relied on participant-reported clinical history from a screening survey and a study questionnaire. ImmuneRACE Cohort 3 recovered participants were defined by two consecutive negative NP/OP PCR tests, healthcare professional clearance, or symptom resolution. Mobile phlebotomists in the prospective study collected whole blood, serum and a nasopharyngeal or oropharyngeal swab from every participant. Prospective study participants could optionally give additional blood draws and questionnaires over an approximately two-month period. Before DNA extraction, prospective study blood samples were shipped either frozen or at room temperature. Here is what the overall study found, with its caveats: How much clinical and demographic metadata was included differed by source and by participant, and the metadata was provided uncurated.

Taken from the germline V gene, the CDR1 and CDR2 loops are MGHRA and YSYEKL. The V end loses 1 base and the J end loses 0 bases, and a stretch of 10 bases separates them. From its cysteine to its phenylalanine, the CDR3 spans 16 amino acids. The entry retains the CDR3 DNA only, 48 bases that are in frame from base 1. What was sequenced was PBMCs or T cells enriched from blood (not recorded which). The chain couples TRBV4-1 to TRBJ2-4; a weak D assignment points to TRBD1 (5 bases agree). The receptor was isolated from a man younger than 40 who had recovered from COVID-19. The bases are TGCGCCAGCAGCCAAGCCGACAGTCTAGCCAAAAACATTCAGTACTTC. The resulting protein is CASSQADSLAKNIQYF.